This T cell receptor (beta chain) derives from a study of cytomegalovirus exposure and HLA in healthy donors. Study-level points and caveats: The study found most TCR sequences rare, yet found some public TCRs in many donors.

The CDR3 totals 14 residues. Trimming took off 1 base at V and 6 bases at J, with 13 bases between the two ends. CDR1 and CDR2 from the germline V gene are GTSNPN and SVGIG (reference sequence). Data came from immunoSEQ multiplex PCR; TCRdb stores just in-frame clones and leaves some out. The sample records about 160,000 clones, roughly 89% being singletons. A remark on this clone: As yet, its antigen is unknown.

The rearrangement joins TRBV30 to TRBJ2-1; perhaps TRBD1 as D (6 bases). The sequencing input was PBMCs. The sequence came from a man between 18 and 29 years old in good health and CMV-seropositive. In nucleotides, the CDR3 is TGTGCCTGGAGTGGGGGGAAAGGGGGCAATGAGCAGTTCTTC. It translates to CAWSGGKGGNEQFF.